The 14 T cell receptor beta chains below come from one sample, sequenced in a study of blood T cell repertoires in COVID-19 (dated by TCRdb to the early 2020s). Library construction relied on the immunoSEQ multiplex PCR assay. TCRdb carries this immuneACCESS record with in-frame sequences only. Its versions omit some clonotypes, under half of them owing to an unresolved V gene in the studies checked, with the rest unexplained. The sample data list about 190,000 clones, and nearly 90% of these were observed just once. The ten largest clonotypes hold 6.2% of the sample. The sample was peripheral blood. These receptor sequences come from a woman aged 35 to 49 who had recovered from COVID-19.

This chain joins TRBV27 and TRBJ1-4, with 7 bases lining up with TRBD1. The CDR3 loop spans 15 amino acids. The V segment lost 5 bases and the J segment 3 bases; nucleotides outside the gene matches: 6. From germline, CDR1 is MNHEY and CDR2 SMNVEV (reference sequence). The DNA for the CDR3 is TGTGCCAGCAGTGGAGACAGGGTCCCTAATGAAAAACTGTTTTTT. Amino acids: CASSGDRVPNEKLFF.

The chain couples TRBV10-3 to TRBJ1-2; D is ambiguous. V lost 2 bases and J lost 4, with 8 bases in between. The germline gives CDR1 ENHRY, CDR2 SYGVKD. CDR3 size: 13 residues. The CDR3: CAISEKLRYGYTF. In DNA, the CDR3 is TGTGCCATCAGTGAGAAGCTCCGCTATGGCTACACCTTC.

Only a few counts were recorded for this clone. The chain carries TRBV4-3 and TRBJ1-4; 7 bases map to TRBD1. CDR1 LGHNA and CDR2 YSLEER come from the germline V gene. This CDR3 has 14 amino acids. V was pared by 5 bases and J by 5 bases, with 5 bases of the junction left unmatched. CDR3 region: CASSLGQLNEKLFF. In nucleotides, the CDR3 is TGCGCCAGCAGCTTGGGACAGCTAAATGAAAAACTGTTTTTT.

This clone was detected a few times. This chain uses TRBV12-3 or TRBV12-4 with TRBJ2-4, with no clear D. The CDR3 loop spans 12 amino acids. Trimming stripped 3 bases from V and 8 bases from J, with 8 bases between. The CDR3 sequence is CASSFQGDIQYF. The CDR3 DNA sequence: TGTGCCAGCAGTTTCCAAGGAGACATTCAGTACTTC.

This chain uses TRBV11-3 with TRBJ2-1; 7 bases match TRBD2. The germline V gene has CDR1 SGHNT and CDR2 YENEEA. The CDR3 length is 19 residues. Trimming removed 1 base from V and 5 bases from J; junction bases left unmatched: 17. The chain's CDR3 is CASSLGIPWAGDGNNEQFF. Written as DNA, the CDR3 is TGTGCCAGCAGCTTAGGCATCCCTTGGGCGGGAGATGGTAACAATGAGCAGTTCTTC.

The chain recombines TRBV19 with TRBJ2-1; 8 bases map to TRBD2. CDR3 length: 13 residues. The J segment lost 7 bases and the V segment lost 3 bases, leaving 2 bases of the junction unmatched. Germline CDR1 is LNHDA and CDR2 is SQIVND (reference sequence). CDR3 sequence reads: CASSMRLANEQFF. In DNA, the CDR3 is TGTGCCAGTAGTATGAGACTAGCGAATGAGCAGTTCTTC.

The chain links TRBV6-4 to TRBJ2-7; the D gene is possibly TRBD2 (6 bases). Trimming cost V 0 bases and J 2 bases, with 17 bases left between them. Germline V gives CDR1 MRHNA, CDR2 SNTAGT. The CDR3 has 17 amino acids. The CDR3: CASSDSSSVRTTYEQYF. The CDR3 coding sequence is TGTGCCAGCAGTGACTCGAGTAGCGTTAGGACTACCTACGAGCAGTACTTC.

The V and J genes are TRBV5-4 and TRBJ1-2, with unresolved D. This CDR3 spans 13 amino acids. CDR1 and CDR2 from the germline V gene are SGHNT and YYREEE (reference sequence). V shed 4 bases and J shed 5 bases, with 12 bases lying between them. The CDR3 region has the DNA TGTGCCAGCAGCCTATCCAGCGATTATGGCTACACCTTC. This gives the protein CASSLSSDYGYTF.

The DNA for the CDR3 is TGTGCCAGCAGCCAACGTTGGGGGGGGTTCTCCTACGAGCAGTACTTC. This encodes CASSQRWGGFSYEQYF. The J gene is TRBJ2-7, the V gene TRBV14; the match to TRBD2 covers 7 bases. The germline V gene has CDR1 SGHDN and CDR2 FVKESK. The J segment lost 0 bases and the V segment lost 2 bases, leaving 7 bases of the junction unmatched. The CDR3 sequence is 16 residues long.

The rearrangement links TRBV18 to TRBJ2-3; the match to TRBD1 covers 10 bases. V lost 2 bases, J lost 1 base, and 6 bases stayed unmatched. Germline CDR1 KGHSH, CDR2 LQKENI. The CDR3 runs to 17 residues. The CDR3 loop is CASSPGTGTGGTDTQYF. Here the CDR3 DNA reads TGTGCCAGCTCACCAGGCACCGGGACAGGGGGCACAGATACGCAGTATTTT.

The V gene is TRBV27, the J gene TRBJ2-1; possible D gene TRBD1, 6 bases. Trimming left V 3 bases short and J 1 base short, with 10 bases between. CDR3 length: 15 residues. Germline CDR1 and CDR2: MNHEY and SMNVEV (reference sequence). CDR3 sequence (DNA): TGTGCCAGCAGTTTCATAACAGGGTCCTACAATGAGCAGTTCTTC. It specifies CASSFITGSYNEQFF.

The chain combines TRBV12-3 or TRBV12-4 with TRBJ1-6; D is undetermined. Trimming shortened V by 5 bases and J by 14 bases, and 13 bases separated the two germline ends. The CDR3 covers 12 residues. The CDR3 protein is CASSREGLSLHF. In DNA form, the CDR3 reads TGTGCCAGCAGTCGGGAGGGCCTATCCCTCCACTTT.

The chain couples TRBV19 to TRBJ1-2; 7 bases are a match to TRBD1. The CDR3 covers 13 residues. V lost 8 bases and J lost 7; bases outside the gene matches: 10. Looked up from germline, CDR1 is LNHDA and CDR2 is SQIVND (reference sequence). This chain's CDR3 is CASSPQGVSGYTF. The CDR3 DNA sequence: TGTGCCAGTTCCCCCCAGGGGGTGTCTGGCTACACCTTC.

This chain uses TRBV11-2 with TRBJ2-7, with no clear D. The CDR3 extends over 15 amino acids. The ends were cut back, 1 base at V and 0 bases at J, with 10 bases in the middle. Germline V gene lookup returns CDR1 SGHAT and CDR2 FQNNGV. CDR3 region: CASSLGYTSSYEQYF. The DNA of the CDR3 is TGTGCCAGCAGCTTAGGATATACCAGCTCCTACGAGCAGTACTTC. Complete variable domain (other parts from reference TRBV11-2 and TRBJ2-7): EAGVAQSPRYKIIEKRQSVAFWCNPISGHATLYWYQQILGQGPKLLIQFQNNGVVDDSQLPKDRFSAERLKGVDSTLKIQPAKLEDSAVYLCASSLGYTSSYEQYFGPGTRLTVT.